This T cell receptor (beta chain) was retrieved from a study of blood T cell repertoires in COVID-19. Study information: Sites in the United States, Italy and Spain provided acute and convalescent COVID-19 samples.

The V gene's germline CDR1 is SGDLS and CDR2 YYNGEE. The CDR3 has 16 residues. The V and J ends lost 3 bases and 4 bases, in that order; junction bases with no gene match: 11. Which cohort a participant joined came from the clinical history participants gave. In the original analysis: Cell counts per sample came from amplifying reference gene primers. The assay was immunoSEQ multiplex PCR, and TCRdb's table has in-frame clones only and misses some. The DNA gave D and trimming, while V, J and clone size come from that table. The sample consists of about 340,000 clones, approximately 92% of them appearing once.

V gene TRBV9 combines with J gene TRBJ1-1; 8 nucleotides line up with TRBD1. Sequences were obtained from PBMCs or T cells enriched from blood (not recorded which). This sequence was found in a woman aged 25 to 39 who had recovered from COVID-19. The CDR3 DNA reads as TGTGCCAGCAGCGCCTACACTGGACAGGGTGTCACTGAAGCTTTCTTT. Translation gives CASSAYTGQGVTEAFF.